These 31 T cell receptor beta chains were all obtained from the same sample, sequenced in a study of blood T cells in healthy people across ages. The authors ran a second PCR of 7 to 11 cycles using a sample-barcoded 5' primer and a J-beta primer mix. In TCRdb, the 5' RACE reads were re-called with MiXCR into one record per CDR3 protein. The repertoire holds around 800,000 distinct CDR3 sequences, with about 26% as singletons. This sample also belongs to another study, concerning T cells of mothers and their children.

The sample comprised blood. The receptors shown here come from a boy aged 5-17 years in good health.

The table lists this clonotype with a few counts. V and J are TRBV5-1 and TRBJ2-1, with D possibly matching TRBD1 (5 bases). V was cut by 5 bases and J by 0 bases, with 12 bases left in between. Germline V gene data show CDR1 as SGHRS and CDR2 as YFSETQ. CDR3 length: 15 amino acids. The CDR3 coding sequence is TGCGCCAGCAGTCCCGACAGCTTCTCCTACAATGAGCAGTTCTTC. Translating gives CASSPDSFSYNEQFF.

V and J are TRBV20-1 and TRBJ2-7; D may be TRBD1 (6 bases). The CDR3 totals 14 residues. Germline V gene sequence: CDR1 DFQATT, CDR2 SNEGSKA (reference sequence). V lost 0 bases and J lost 4, with 13 bases in between. CDR3 amino acids: CSARDMGHLYEQYF. CDR3 coding DNA: TGCAGTGCTAGAGATATGGGACACCTATACGAGCAGTACTTC.

There are a few counts of this clonotype. DNA of the CDR3: TGCAGCGTGGGCGGACGGGTCGTGGAGGGGTACACCTTC. Protein: CSVGGRVVEGYTF. The J gene is TRBJ1-2, the V gene TRBV29-1, with D tentatively TRBD1 (5 bases). Trimming cost V 6 bases and J 11 bases, with 22 bases left between them. The germline CDR1 and CDR2 sequences are SQVTM and ANQGSEA. CDR3 length: 13 amino acids.

The J gene is TRBJ2-3, the V gene TRBV10-3; D gene ambiguous. The CDR3 is 12 residues long. Germline V gene data show CDR1 as ENHRY and CDR2 as SYGVKD. V was cut by 3 bases and J by 1 base, with 2 bases left in between. CDR3 amino acids: CAISEGTDTQYF. CDR3 nucleotides: TGTGCCATCAGTGAAGGCACAGATACGCAGTATTTT.

This rearrangement joins TRBV28 to TRBJ2-1, with D unclear. CDR1 and CDR2 from the germline V gene are MDHEN and SYDVKM. Trimming removed 3 bases at V and 0 bases at J, with 6 bases between. This CDR3 spans 14 amino acids. CDR3 coding DNA: TGTGCCAGCAGTTTCGGAGACTCCTACAATGAGCAGTTCTTC. It is translated as CASSFGDSYNEQFF.

This chain uses TRBV11-2 with TRBJ2-1; 7 positions match TRBD2. The closer fit of TRBJ2-7 to the DNA end suggests the J call may be wrong. The CDR3 contains 12 residues. The V gene's germline CDR1 is SGHAT and CDR2 FQNNGV. The CDR3 is CASSPGGGMQYF. DNA for the CDR3: TGTGCCAGCAGCCCGGGCGGGGGTATGCAGTACTTC.

The chain joins TRBV10-1 to TRBJ2-5; the D gene is possibly TRBD2 (6 bases). The J call is uncertain, as TRBJ2-7 better fits the DNA end. The CDR3 has 15 amino acids. Germline assignment: CDR1 WNHNN and CDR2 SYGVQD (reference sequence). CDR3 in amino acids: CASSESDTSIREQYF. In nucleotides, the CDR3 is TGCGCCAGCAGTGAGTCTGACACTAGCATCCGCGAGCAGTACTTC.

This clonotype was seen more than once but under ten times. The chain uses TRBV20-1 and TRBJ2-5, with D uncertain. TRBJ2-1 matches the DNA end more closely, so the J call is doubtful. The CDR3 covers 11 residues. The V gene's germline CDR1 is DFQATT and CDR2 SNEGSKA (reference sequence). CDR3 amino acids: CSARGRNEQFF. The DNA for the CDR3 is TGCAGTGCTAGAGGCCGTAATGAGCAGTTCTTC.

The CDR3 nucleotides read TGTGCCAGCAGGCAGGGGTGGGGCGAGCAGTACTTC. Its protein product is CASRQGWGEQYF. The rearrangement links TRBV6-6 to TRBJ2-7; maybe TRBD1 (6 bases). The germline CDR1 and CDR2 sequences are MNHNY and SVGAGI (reference sequence). There are 12 residues in the CDR3. V was trimmed by 6 bases and J by 6 bases, leaving 12 bases between them.

This chain links TRBV10-3 with TRBJ1-1; D might be TRBD1 (6 bases). Trimming took 3 bases from V and 4 from J, leaving 12 bases between them. The CDR3 is 14 amino acids. Germline V gene sequence: CDR1 ENHRY, CDR2 SYGVKD. The CDR3 is CAISENRAGTEAFF. The CDR3 DNA reads TGTGCCATCAGTGAAAACAGGGCCGGCACTGAAGCTTTCTTT.

The chain joins TRBV5-1 to TRBJ2-5; D may be TRBD1 (6 bases). The better agreement between TRBJ2-7 and the DNA end casts doubt on the J call. CDR3 length equals 16 residues. The V gene's germline CDR1 is SGHRS and CDR2 YFSETQ. The CDR3 loop is CASSLEIGQTAYEQYF. The CDR3 nucleotides read TGCGCCAGCAGCTTGGAGATAGGACAGACCGCCTACGAGCAGTACTTC.

The V and J genes are TRBV6-6 and TRBJ2-3; TRBD2 agrees at 10 bases. Germline V gene data show CDR1 as MNHNY and CDR2 as SVGAGI (reference sequence). V lost 2 bases to trimming and J lost 5 bases; unmatched junction nucleotides: 13. This CDR3 comprises 18 residues. The CDR3: CASSYDLLAGAPGDTQYF. The CDR3, as DNA: TGTGCCAGCAGTTACGATCTGCTAGCGGGGGCCCCGGGAGATACGCAGTATTTT.

In its sample, this clonotype was seen a few times. The rearrangement joins TRBV9 to TRBJ1-2; 11 nucleotides line up with TRBD1. The V segment lost 4 bases and the J segment 4 bases; nucleotides outside the gene matches: 6. The germline V gene has CDR1 SGDLS and CDR2 YYNGEE. There are 15 residues in the CDR3. The CDR3 sequence: CASSPGTGGVYGYTF. The CDR3 DNA sequence: TGTGCCAGCAGCCCAGGGACAGGGGGTGTCTATGGCTACACCTTC. The full variable domain, completed using reference TRBV9 and TRBJ1-2, is DSGVTQTPKHLITATGQRVTLRCSPRSGDLSVYWYQQSLDQGLQFLIQYYNGEERAKGNILERFSAQQFPDLHSELNLSSLELGDSALYFCASSPGTGGVYGYTFGSGTRLTVV.

The rearrangement links TRBV4-1 to TRBJ2-5; D unresolved. CDR3 length equals 13 residues. Germline V gene data show CDR1 as MGHRA and CDR2 as YSYEKL. Trimming removed 7 bases at V and 5 bases at J, with 14 bases between. In nucleotides, the CDR3 is TGCGCCAGCAACCCGGCAGTGTCGGAGACCCAGTACTTC. This encodes CASNPAVSETQYF.

The CDR3 bases are TGCAGTGCTTTTCGAAATAGCGGGTTCGATGAGCAGTTCTTC. Translating gives CSAFRNSGFDEQFF. The chain couples TRBV20-1 to TRBJ2-1; 7 bases align to TRBD2. The V gene's germline CDR1 is DFQATT and CDR2 SNEGSKA (reference sequence). The J segment lost 8 bases and the V segment lost 5 bases, leaving 12 bases of the junction unmatched. CDR3 length equals 14 residues.

The chain links TRBV15 to TRBJ2-7, with TRBD2 matching 9 bases. Germline-derived CDR1 and CDR2 are LNHNV and YYDKDF (reference sequence). The length of the CDR3 is 16 residues. With 3 bases clipped from V and 0 bases from J, the junction kept 6 bases outside the gene matches. The CDR3 spells CATSRELAGTSYEQYF. For the CDR3, the DNA is TGTGCCACCAGCAGGGAGCTAGCGGGGACCTCCTACGAGCAGTACTTC.

This chain connects TRBV3-1 to TRBJ1-2; 10 bases are a match to TRBD1. The CDR3 runs 15 residues. The ends lost 4 bases at V and 3 bases at J; junction bases unmatched: 5. Germline loops: CDR1 LGHDT, CDR2 YNNKEL (reference sequence). The CDR3 sequence is CASSPETGGDYGYTF. The CDR3, as DNA: TGTGCCAGCAGCCCGGAGACAGGGGGCGACTATGGCTACACCTTC. Variable domain in full (rest from reference TRBV3-1 and TRBJ1-2): DTAVSQTPKYLVTQMGNDKSIKCEQNLGHDTMYWYKQDSKKFLKIMFSYNNKELIINETVPNRFSPKSPDKAHLNLHINSLELGDSAVYFCASSPETGGDYGYTFGSGTRLTVV.

This clonotype appeared a single time. This chain links TRBV20-1 with TRBJ2-1; D is ambiguous. From germline, CDR1 is DFQATT and CDR2 SNEGSKA (reference sequence). V gave up 0 bases and J gave up 3 bases, with 9 bases separating them. This CDR3 has 14 amino acids. CDR3 bases: TGCAGTGCTAGAGATGCTAGGGACTACAATGAGCAGTTCTTC. Translated, it gives CSARDARDYNEQFF.

The chain couples TRBV6-2 or TRBV6-3 to TRBJ2-2; TRBD1 might be the D (5 bases). There are 16 residues in the CDR3. Trimming pared 5 bases from V and 6 bases from J, leaving 19 bases between. Germline V gene sequence: CDR1 MNHEY, CDR2 SVGEGT. The CDR3 loop reads CASSTIVRAWAGELFF. The CDR3 region has the DNA TGTGCCAGCAGTACAATCGTCAGGGCGTGGGCCGGGGAGCTGTTTTTT.

This clonotype was detected a few times. J is TRBJ2-1 and V is TRBV18; D is perhaps TRBD2 (6 bases). The length of the CDR3 is 16 residues. The germline V and J ends were trimmed by 3 bases and 0 bases, with 12 bases remaining between them. Germline values: CDR1 KGHSH, CDR2 LQKENI. The CDR3 loop is CASSPRDPSSYNEQFF. In nucleotides, the CDR3 is TGTGCCAGCTCACCGCGGGACCCTAGCTCCTACAATGAGCAGTTCTTC.

This clonotype has only a few counts. The chain carries TRBV20-1 and TRBJ2-4; no clear D. The V gene's germline CDR1 is DFQATT and CDR2 SNEGSKA (reference sequence). The CDR3 spans 15 residues. Trimming cost V 0 bases and J 2 bases, with 11 bases left between them. The CDR3 nucleotides read TGCAGTGCTAGAGAGGTAGGGCCGTCCAAAAACATTCAGTACTTC. Encoded protein: CSAREVGPSKNIQYF.

This sequence joins TRBV7-9 and TRBJ2-4, with D tentatively TRBD1 (5 bases). In germline, CDR1 is SEHNR, CDR2 FQNEAQ (reference sequence). The V and J ends lost 5 bases and 0 bases respectively, with 17 bases between them. The CDR3 extends over 17 amino acids. The CDR3 spells CASSPTSTDLAKNIQYF. The CDR3 nucleotides are TGTGCCAGCAGCCCCACCTCGACAGATCTAGCCAAAAACATTCAGTACTTC. Drawing the rest from reference TRBV7-9 and TRBJ2-4, the complete variable domain is DTGVSQNPRHKITKRGQNVTFRCDPISEHNRLYWYRQTLGQGPEFLTYFQNEAQLEKSRLLSDRFSAERPKGSFSTLEIQRTEQGDSAMYLCASSPTSTDLAKNIQYFGAGTRLSVL.

Concerning this clonotype itself: One junction end does not reproduce the germline sequence, and a read error may be involved. The V gene is TRBV20-1, the J gene TRBJ2-7, with 11 bases aligning to TRBD2. In germline, CDR1 is DFQATT, CDR2 SNEGSKA (reference sequence). The CDR3 has 12 amino acids. CDR3 DNA sequence: TGCAGTGCTAGAACTAGCGGGGGACATCATAGCTTC. This sequence encodes CSARTSGGHHSF.

The table lists this clonotype with a few counts. The V gene is TRBV29-1, the J gene TRBJ1-4; weak D call: TRBD1 (5 bases). This CDR3 region has 13 residues. Per germline, CDR1 SQVTM and CDR2 ANQGSEA. Trimming shortened V by 4 bases and J by 8 bases, and 14 bases separated the two germline ends. This CDR3 is CSVAGGTGEKLFF. For the CDR3, the DNA is TGCAGCGTTGCCGGCGGGACCGGGGAAAAACTGTTTTTT.

The V call is TRBV28, the J call TRBJ2-3; D remains ambiguous. Germline V gene lookup returns CDR1 MDHEN and CDR2 SYDVKM. The ends were cut back, 2 bases at V and 0 bases at J, with 12 bases in the middle. The CDR3 extends over 16 amino acids. The CDR3 coding sequence is TGTGCCAGCAGTTTACTTGGCAGACCTAGCACAGATACGCAGTATTTT. As protein: CASSLLGRPSTDTQYF.

The chain recombines TRBV20-1 with TRBJ2-2; D is possibly TRBD1 or TRBD2 (5 bases each). Between the trimmed V and J ends, which lost 2 bases and 4 bases, there was a span of 14 bases. This CDR3 has 15 amino acids. The germline gives CDR1 DFQATT, CDR2 SNEGSKA (reference sequence). The CDR3 here is CSARPPTRGTGELFF. DNA of the CDR3: TGCAGTGCTAGACCACCTACTAGGGGCACCGGGGAGCTGTTTTTT.

The V and J genes are TRBV2 and TRBJ2-3; D is ambiguous. The length of the CDR3 is 15 residues. The V end was cut by 0 bases, the J end by 1 base, with 8 bases between. Per germline, CDR1 SNHLY and CDR2 FYNNEI. This chain's CDR3 is CASSEAGSGTDTQYF. Written as DNA, the CDR3 is TGTGCCAGCAGTGAAGCAGGGTCTGGCACAGATACGCAGTATTTT.

This clonotype came up a few times. The rearrangement uses TRBV28 and TRBJ2-3, with D perhaps being TRBD1 or TRBD2 (5 bases each). Germline values: CDR1 MDHEN, CDR2 SYDVKM. The CDR3 is made up of 14 amino acids. V lost 5 bases and J lost 10, with 19 bases in between. The CDR3 is CASSPREGFRAQYF. The CDR3 bases are TGTGCCAGCAGTCCTCGCGAGGGGTTCCGTGCGCAGTATTTT.

The chain combines TRBV11-2 with TRBJ2-7, with TRBD1 matching over 7 bases. This CDR3 comprises 15 residues. The germline CDR1 and CDR2 sequences are SGHAT and FQNNGV. V lost 5 bases, J lost 2 bases, and 9 bases stayed unmatched. The CDR3 region is CASSPFPGTAYEQYF. CDR3 nucleotides: TGTGCCAGCAGCCCCTTTCCCGGGACAGCCTACGAGCAGTACTTC. The entire variable domain, with the rest obtained from reference TRBV11-2 and TRBJ2-7, is as follows: EAGVAQSPRYKIIEKRQSVAFWCNPISGHATLYWYQQILGQGPKLLIQFQNNGVVDDSQLPKDRFSAERLKGVDSTLKIQPAKLEDSAVYLCASSPFPGTAYEQYFGPGTRLTVT.

The chain uses TRBV6-2 or TRBV6-3 and TRBJ2-1; weak D call: TRBD1 (5 bases). Trimming took 2 bases from V and 6 from J, leaving 14 bases between them. Germline V gene sequence: CDR1 MNHEY, CDR2 SVGEGT. This CDR3 is built from 15 residues. In DNA, the CDR3 is TGTGCCAGCAGTTACAATCCCCAGGGCAGCAATGAGCAGTTCTTC. Translating it yields CASSYNPQGSNEQFF.

This clonotype showed up just a few times. The rearrangement uses TRBV20-1 and TRBJ2-7, with D unclear. The germline gives CDR1 DFQATT, CDR2 SNEGSKA (reference sequence). Trimming pared 5 bases from V and 6 bases from J, leaving 11 bases between. The CDR3 has 11 residues. The chain's CDR3 is CSASDPGEQYF. CDR3 DNA sequence: TGCAGTGCTTCCGACCCGGGCGAGCAGTACTTC.